These 32 T cell receptor beta chains were sequenced from one sample in a study of beta chain features in type 1 diabetes. Study observations and caveats: Across all four CD4+ subsets, people with type 1 diabetes showed modestly shorter TCRB CDR3s.

For these receptors, no antigen is known. Expressed TCRB transcripts were sequenced, since all the RNA that had been isolated was reverse transcribed. Here immunoSEQ multiplex PCR was the method, and the copy in TCRdb shows in-frame clones only, minus some. The table includes approximately 240,000 clones, 16% detected once. The specimen was naive CD4+ T cells from blood. The receptors stem from a man aged 30 to 39 with type 1 diabetes.

In its sample, this clone was seen a few times. V is TRBV9 and J is TRBJ2-7, with D perhaps TRBD1 (5 bases). This CDR3 region has 13 residues. Looked up from germline, CDR1 is SGDLS and CDR2 is YYNGEE. V lost 3 bases to trimming and J lost 9 bases, with 16 bases between them. DNA for the CDR3: TGTGCCAGCAGCGCCCACGACAGAGCTGGGCAGTACTTC. Protein sequence: CASSAHDRAGQYF.

The chain combines TRBV4-1 with TRBJ2-7; D unclear. In germline, CDR1 is MGHRA, CDR2 YSYEKL. This CDR3 is built from 13 residues. The ends were cut back, 0 bases at V and 12 bases at J, with 15 bases in the middle. CDR3 DNA sequence: TGCGCCAGCAGCCAAGACGGCTCTACCAGCCGGTACTTC. It is translated as CASSQDGSTSRYF.

The sample holds a few counts of this clone. The chain uses TRBV30 and TRBJ2-3; TRBD1 aligns across 7 bases. Germline V gives CDR1 GTSNPN, CDR2 SVGIG (reference sequence). The length of the CDR3 is 14 residues. The J segment lost 2 bases and the V segment lost 2 bases, leaving 4 bases of the junction unmatched. The CDR3 protein is CAWSLGQHTDTQYF. The CDR3 region has the DNA TGTGCCTGGAGTCTGGGACAGCACACAGATACGCAGTATTTT.

The genes are TRBV10-3 and TRBJ2-1, with D tentatively TRBD1 (6 bases). The germline CDR1 and CDR2 sequences are ENHRY and SYGVKD. CDR3 length: 11 residues. CDR3 bases: TGTGCGTCACGAGGGGGTAATGAGCAGTTCTTC. Amino acid sequence: CASRGGNEQFF.

This chain connects TRBV7-6 to TRBJ2-5, with D uncertain. The CDR3 is 13 residues long. Germline assignment: CDR1 SGHVS and CDR2 FNYEAQ. With 5 bases removed from V and 1 base from J, the gap between germline ends came to 8 bases. CDR3 nucleotides: TGTGCCAGCAGCACCACCAGCCAAGAGACCCAGTACTTC. Amino acid sequence: CASSTTSQETQYF.

A few counts support this clone. The CDR3 spells CSVNSVRGYGYTF. CDR3 coding DNA: TGCAGCGTTAATTCGGTTAGGGGATATGGCTACACCTTC. V gene TRBV29-1 combines with J gene TRBJ1-2; TRBD1 is a possible D gene (5 bases). V shed 5 bases and J shed 5 bases, with 15 bases lying between them. Germline CDR1 is SQVTM and CDR2 is ANQGSEA. The CDR3 runs to 13 residues.

This rearrangement joins TRBV7-2 to TRBJ1-4, with a tentative D call TRBD1 (5 bases). Germline V gene data show CDR1 as SGHTA and CDR2 as FQGNSA. V was trimmed by 5 bases and J by 6 bases, leaving 19 bases between them. This CDR3 is 16 amino acids long. CDR3 region: CASSQASRRGHEKLFF. The DNA of the CDR3 is TGTGCCAGCAGCCAGGCTAGTCGGAGGGGTCATGAAAAACTGTTTTTT.

The chain recombines TRBV4-3 with TRBJ2-1; perhaps D is TRBD1 or TRBD2 (6 bases each). CDR1 and CDR2 from the germline V gene are LGHNA and YSLEER. The CDR3 spans 14 residues. The ends were cut back, 0 bases at V and 10 bases at J, with 13 bases in the middle. CDR3 nucleotide sequence: TGCGCCAGCAGCCAAGAGAGGGGGGTCAGGGAGCAGTTCTTC. The encoded protein is CASSQERGVREQFF.

This chain joins TRBV29-1 and TRBJ2-1; D gene unclear. The CDR3 length is 13 residues. Germline-derived CDR1 and CDR2 are SQVTM and ANQGSEA. V shed 5 bases and J shed 5 bases, with 13 bases lying between them. The CDR3: CSVLGRGHNEQFF. The DNA of the CDR3 is TGCAGCGTTCTTGGGCGTGGCCACAATGAGCAGTTCTTC.

The rearrangement links TRBV5-6 to TRBJ2-2; the match to TRBD1 covers 8 bases. V dropped 3 bases and J dropped 2; count of bases not matched to a gene: 3. CDR1 is SGHDT and CDR2 is YYEEEE in the germline V gene. The CDR3 covers 15 residues. CDR3 region: CASSSTGGNTGELFF. The CDR3 DNA is TGTGCCAGCAGCTCCACAGGGGGAAACACCGGGGAGCTGTTTTTT.

This clone occurred a few times. This chain links TRBV20-1 with TRBJ2-5; no definite D call. The CDR3 runs 10 residues. Germline V gene lookup returns CDR1 DFQATT and CDR2 SNEGSKA (reference sequence). The V gene lost 2 bases and the J gene lost 4 bases, with 2 bases spanning the gap. The CDR3 loop is CSARSETQYF. CDR3 nucleotide sequence: TGCAGTGCTAGATCAGAGACCCAGTACTTC.

This clone was recorded a few times. This chain uses TRBV10-3 with TRBJ2-7; D gene uncertain. The CDR3 runs 15 residues. Trimming stripped 3 bases from V and 4 bases from J, with 16 bases between. Germline assignment: CDR1 ENHRY and CDR2 SYGVKD. The CDR3 protein is CAISDSGSLVYEQYF. In DNA, the CDR3 is TGTGCCATCAGTGATTCAGGTTCTTTAGTGTACGAGCAGTACTTC.

The chain couples TRBV29-1 to TRBJ2-5; TRBD2 matches 7 bases. With 6 bases clipped from V and 9 bases from J, the junction kept 10 bases outside the gene matches. Germline-derived CDR1 and CDR2 are SQVTM and ANQGSEA. The CDR3 consists of 12 residues. Written as DNA, the CDR3 is TGCAGCGTCCGGGACTCCCGGGGGGCCCAGTACTTC. Translating it yields CSVRDSRGAQYF.

The gene calls are TRBV4-3 and TRBJ2-1, with 9 positions matching TRBD2. V dropped 1 base and J dropped 9; count of bases not matched to a gene: 13. The CDR3 runs 17 residues. Germline-derived CDR1 and CDR2 are LGHNA and YSLEER. This CDR3 is CASSQGRLAESPSEQFF. The CDR3 DNA reads TGCGCCAGCAGCCAAGGGAGACTAGCGGAATCTCCGAGTGAGCAGTTCTTC.

In its sample, this clone was seen a few times. The chain carries TRBV7-2 and TRBJ2-7; 7 bases are a match to TRBD2. CDR1 and CDR2 (germline): SGHTA, FQGNSA. The ends lost 1 base at V and 5 bases at J; junction bases unmatched: 8. The CDR3 is 15 residues long. The chain's CDR3 is CASSLVSSGVHEQYF. The CDR3 bases are TGTGCCAGCAGCTTAGTTTCCAGCGGGGTCCACGAGCAGTACTTC. Variable domain in full (rest from reference TRBV7-2 and TRBJ2-7): GAGVSQSPSNKVTEKGKDVELRCDPISGHTALYWYRQSLGQGLEFLIYFQGNSAPDKSGLPSDRFSAERTGGSVSTLTIQRTQQEDSAVYLCASSLVSSGVHEQYFGPGTRLTVT.

This clone came up a few times. This chain links TRBV29-1 with TRBJ2-6, with 11 bases that match TRBD1. V shed 7 bases, J shed 1 base, and the junction held 9 bases outside the gene matches. The CDR3 runs to 17 residues. The germline CDR1 and CDR2 sequences are SQVTM and ANQGSEA. CDR3 in amino acids: CSADPGQGASGANVLTF. The CDR3 DNA reads as TGCAGCGCTGACCCCGGACAGGGGGCGTCTGGGGCCAACGTCCTGACTTTC. Full variable domain (missing parts from reference TRBV29-1 and TRBJ2-6): SAVISQKPSRDICQRGTSLTIQCQVDSQVTMMFWYRQQPGQSLTLIATANQGSEATYESGFVIDKFPISRPNLTFSTLTVSNMSPEDSSIYLCSADPGQGASGANVLTFGAGSRLTVL.

This clone was observed a few times. This chain joins TRBV29-1 and TRBJ1-3; D not resolved. The germline gives CDR1 SQVTM, CDR2 ANQGSEA. The CDR3 is made up of 14 amino acids. Trimming pared 6 bases from V and 1 base from J, leaving 13 bases between. CDR3 protein: CSVHSRLSGNTIYF. CDR3 in DNA: TGCAGCGTCCACTCTCGGCTTTCTGGAAACACCATATATTTT.

The chain combines TRBV30 with TRBJ1-5; 10 nucleotides agree with TRBD1. Unmatched junction bases numbered 12, after V lost 7 bases and J lost 0 bases. CDR1 is GTSNPN, CDR2 SVGIG, per germline (reference sequence). This CDR3 is built from 17 residues. CDR3 in DNA: TGTGCCTCCGGTGAGGGACAGGGGATAAATAGCAATCAGCCCCAGCATTTT. Translated, it gives CASGEGQGINSNQPQHF.

This clone was detected a few times. The chain has TRBV7-2 and TRBJ2-6, with D perhaps assigned TRBD1 or TRBD2 (5 bases each). The CDR3 length is 13 residues. Looked up from germline, CDR1 is SGHTA and CDR2 is FQGNSA. V was cut by 5 bases and J by 11 bases, with 13 bases left in between. This CDR3 reads CASSGTRDDVLTF. The CDR3 coding sequence is TGTGCCAGCAGCGGGACGAGGGACGACGTCCTGACTTTC. Based on the CDR3 plus reference TRBV7-2 and TRBJ2-6, the full variable domain is GAGVSQSPSNKVTEKGKDVELRCDPISGHTALYWYRQSLGQGLEFLIYFQGNSAPDKSGLPSDRFSAERTGGSVSTLTIQRTQQEDSAVYLCASSGTRDDVLTFGAGSRLTVL.

The sample holds a few counts of this clone. The CDR3 DNA reads as TGCAGCGTTGTTGCCCAGAACACTGAAGCTTTCTTT. This encodes CSVVAQNTEAFF. J is TRBJ1-1 and V is TRBV29-1; D is undetermined. Deletions cut 4 bases from V and 1 base from J, with 7 bases between. The length of the CDR3 is 12 residues. Germline CDR1 reads SQVTM; CDR2 reads ANQGSEA.

The chain couples TRBV29-1 to TRBJ1-2, with D perhaps matching TRBD1 (5 bases). Per germline, CDR1 SQVTM and CDR2 ANQGSEA. The CDR3 has 13 residues. The ends were cut back, 2 bases at V and 7 bases at J, with 14 bases in the middle. The CDR3 nucleotides are TGCAGCGTTGAACTATCAGGGTCCTCTGGCTACACCTTC. Residues: CSVELSGSSGYTF. The full variable domain, rest sourced from reference TRBV29-1 and TRBJ1-2, is SAVISQKPSRDICQRGTSLTIQCQVDSQVTMMFWYRQQPGQSLTLIATANQGSEATYESGFVIDKFPISRPNLTFSTLTVSNMSPEDSSIYLCSVELSGSSGYTFGSGTRLTVV.

This clone was counted only a few times. The chain is built from TRBV11-2 and TRBJ2-3; D gene unclear. Germline lookup yields CDR1 SGHAT and CDR2 FQNNGV. V lost 1 base to trimming and J lost 4 bases, with 9 bases between them. This CDR3 is 14 amino acids long. The CDR3: CASSLGAQPDTQYF. In DNA form, the CDR3 reads TGTGCCAGCAGCTTAGGCGCCCAGCCAGATACGCAGTATTTT.

This clone was observed a few times. The chain has TRBV7-9 and TRBJ2-5, with a possible D match to TRBD2 (5 bases). Trimming pared 7 bases from V and 5 bases from J, leaving 17 bases between. CDR1 and CDR2 from the germline V gene are SEHNR and FQNEAQ (reference sequence). CDR3 length: 14 residues. Here the CDR3 DNA reads TGTGCCAGCATAGGCGGACTCCGAGAGGAGACCCAGTACTTC. This encodes CASIGGLREETQYF.

This clone has only a few counts. The rearrangement links TRBV29-1 to TRBJ1-5, with unresolved D. Trimming pared 5 bases from V and 3 bases from J, leaving 14 bases between. The CDR3 runs to 14 residues. CDR1 SQVTM and CDR2 ANQGSEA come from the germline V gene. CDR3 nucleotide sequence: TGCAGCGTTCTGCTCGGGTTTCCCAATCAGCCCCAGCATTTT. Protein sequence: CSVLLGFPNQPQHF.

The chain recombines TRBV4-1 with TRBJ2-7; TRBD1 aligns across 7 bases. The CDR3 extends over 15 amino acids. CDR1 and CDR2 (germline): MGHRA, YSYEKL. J lost 4 bases, V lost 2 bases, and 8 bases had no gene match. The CDR3 DNA reads as TGCGCCAGCAGCCAAAACCCCGGGACAGCTTACGAGCAGTACTTC. Its protein product is CASSQNPGTAYEQYF.

This clone was seen a few times. The CDR3, as DNA: TGTGCCAGCAGCCCCCCAGGGACTAACACAGATACGCAGTATTTT. Amino acid sequence: CASSPPGTNTDTQYF. The rearrangement links TRBV7-2 to TRBJ2-3, with 7 positions matching TRBD2. Trimming at V came to 5 bases and at J to 2 bases, leaving 7 bases not matched to a gene. Germline CDR1 is SGHTA and CDR2 is FQGNSA. The CDR3 is 15 residues long.

This chain joins TRBV9 and TRBJ1-2, with D perhaps matching TRBD1 (6 bases). The CDR3 is made up of 16 amino acids. The V gene's germline CDR1 is SGDLS and CDR2 YYNGEE. The V and J ends lost 0 bases and 0 bases respectively, with 12 bases between them. As DNA, the CDR3 is TGTGCCAGCAGCGTAGCCGCCCCAGGGGCTAACTATGGCTACACCTTC. Its translation: CASSVAAPGANYGYTF.

The chain has TRBV2 and TRBJ1-2; D call uncertain. The length of the CDR3 is 13 residues. Germline CDR1 reads SNHLY; CDR2 reads FYNNEI. V lost 3 bases, J lost 7 bases, and 12 bases lay in between. The CDR3 DNA reads TGTGCCAGCAGTGAGGGCAGGAAACTTGGCTACACCTTC. Translation gives CASSEGRKLGYTF.

The V call is TRBV29-1, the J call TRBJ1-2, with 7 bases that match TRBD1. Trimming removed 4 bases from V and 0 bases from J; junction bases left unmatched: 5. Germline loops: CDR1 SQVTM, CDR2 ANQGSEA. The CDR3 extends over 14 amino acids. Here the CDR3 reads CSVVGTAANYGYTF. In nucleotides, the CDR3 is TGCAGCGTTGTAGGGACAGCAGCTAACTATGGCTACACCTTC.

This clone was observed a few times. CDR3 amino acids: CASYRGHTEAFF. The CDR3 nucleotides are TGTGCCAGCTACAGGGGGCACACTGAAGCTTTCTTT. The J gene is TRBJ1-1, the V gene TRBV30; 9 bases match TRBD1. Germline V gives CDR1 GTSNPN, CDR2 SVGIG (reference sequence). V trimming: 8 bases; J trimming: 3 bases; junction bases outside the gene matches: 4. The CDR3 runs to 12 residues.

This clone was detected only a few times. The J gene is TRBJ2-5, the V gene TRBV25-1; a weak D match, TRBD2 (6 bases). Germline CDR1 MGHDK, CDR2 SYGVNS. The V and J ends lost 5 bases and 5 bases respectively, with 9 bases between them. The CDR3 extends over 12 amino acids. The CDR3 DNA follows: TGTGCCAGCAGTTCCCGGGGGGAGACCCAGTACTTC. Amino acid sequence: CASSSRGETQYF.

The chain joins TRBV11-2 to TRBJ2-3; the D is unclear. Trimming pared 3 bases from V and 1 base from J, leaving 8 bases between. The germline gives CDR1 SGHAT, CDR2 FQNNGV. The CDR3 has 14 residues. Here the CDR3 reads CASSFDRGTDTQYF. The CDR3 nucleotides are TGTGCCAGCAGCTTCGATAGGGGCACAGATACGCAGTATTTT.